What follows is one T cell receptor (beta chain) and its context. Its cognate antigen is unknown. This sample is part of a study of cytomegalovirus exposure and HLA in healthy donors. PCR involved 60 Vbeta and 13 Jbeta primers. Clones were read by immunoSEQ multiplex PCR, and TCRdb kept only the in-frame ones, dropping some. This repertoire includes under 250,000 clones. Germline V gene sequence: CDR1 SGHDN, CDR2 FVKESK. Between the trimmed V and J ends, which lost 4 bases and 7 bases, there was a span of 22 bases. CDR3 length: 16 residues. General study points: Data from an earlier analysis indicated that most TCR beta V segments were productive either about 90% or about 30% of the time. Three chains linked to CMV were shown in vitro to be specific for CMV antigens. High sensitivity and specificity were reportedly achieved when the classifier diagnosed cytomegalovirus status.

V is TRBV14 and J is TRBJ1-2, with a possible D match to TRBD1 (6 bases). This clonotype was sampled from a girl aged 2 to 10 in good health and CMV-seropositive. The sequenced sample consisted of PBMCs. CDR3: CASSLRDIFSVGGYTF. The DNA for the CDR3 is TGTGCCAGCAGCCTACGGGACATTTTTTCGGTTGGTGGCTACACCTTC.